The T cell receptor (beta chain) described here comes from a study of cytomegalovirus exposure and HLA in healthy donors (dated by TCRdb to about 2017). About the full investigation: According to an earlier analysis of several hundred of the donors, about 170 million T cells yielded roughly 100 million unique TCR beta sequences and about 280 Gb of sequence data. Around 330 gigabases of sequencing data and around 88 million unique TCR sequences made up an early release that covered approximately 620 HLA-typed donors. The genetic ancestry cluster associated with self-reported Caucasian donors included 70% to 85% of the roughly 390 genotyped donors. The aim of the study was to test whether cataloging public T cell receptors could identify signatures of past pathogen exposure. Using immunosequencing, the study profiled T cell repertoires from 550 to 750 subjects and related those repertoires to cytomegalovirus serostatus. In addition to the first cohort of 666 subjects, a separate validation cohort of 120 different subjects was used. To predict cytomegalovirus infection status, the study brought together high-throughput TCR immunosequencing, statistical association of individual TCRs with disease status, and machine learning. In a later analysis, previously published TCR beta repertoires from about 640 donors were re-analyzed and high-resolution HLA genotyping was added so that TCR occurrence patterns could be studied. In the later analysis, no new phenotypic data were used to find candidate immune exposures; instead, reliance was placed on TCR beta sequences and their occurrence across donors. In an earlier analysis of several hundred of the donors, high-throughput TCR beta sequencing was used to judge whether each TCR beta V gene segment behaved as functional or pseudogenic. Donor age, sex, ethnicity and CMV serostatus were compiled alongside the repertoire data. A later genetic analysis used genome-wide SNP genotypes for about three fifths of the 666 donors, treating that subset as a discovery cohort. Every repertoire in the discovery cohort had been generated on one and the same sequencing platform. Both class I and class II loci were covered by HLA typing, at four-digit resolution. Typing coverage varied by locus: roughly 620-640 donors for A, B, C, DRB1 and DQB1; approximately 560 for DQA1; 600 to 610 for DPA1; roughly 450 for DPB1. Roughly five DR-DQ haplotypes were handled as single units for association and clustering, since linkage in the cohort was strong. Across roughly 420 genotyped donors of the cohort, an average of approximately 200,000 unique TCR beta nucleotide sequences per donor were sequenced, and roughly 20% of those sequences were non-productive.

The germline V gene specifies SGHDT as CDR1 and YYEEEE as CDR2. The CDR3 starts with the cysteine, ends with the phenylalanine, and has 14 residues. The only DNA kept is the CDR3, 42 bases in frame from the first base. Trimming at the junction amounts to 1 base on V and 5 bases on J, and the germline ends lie 12 bases apart. A note on this clone: Its antigen is currently not known. No base quality information exists; no much larger clone differs at one position.

In total, roughly 670 healthy bone marrow donors made up the cohort. Cohort members were all nominally healthy when sampled, although unrecorded immune exposures were likely present. The donor was CMV seropositive and was included in the group of approximately 300 seropositive cohort members. A peripheral blood sample was collected from each donor, and TCR beta sequencing was performed on peripheral blood mononuclear cells. Genomic DNA extraction from the blood cell samples was performed with the Qiagen DNeasy Blood Extraction Kit. Study-level results and caveats: Strong co-occurrence of HLA alleles, especially DR and DQ, made assigning TCR associations to individual alleles difficult. An earlier analysis of some 590 of the donors showed that most TCR beta V segments appeared in productive rearrangements either about 87% or about 30% of the time, which broadly matched IMGT annotations. The classifier was reported to diagnose cytomegalovirus status with high specificity and sensitivity in both the original cohort and the validation cohort. In a later analysis, TCR association rates were found to vary across HLA loci, with the most associated TCRs seen for DRB1 alleles and the fewest for HLA-C alleles. A few of the identified cytomegalovirus-associated TCR beta chains were confirmed in vitro to be specific for cytomegalovirus antigens. Specific HLA alleles were associated with 18,000 or so TCR beta sequences at a false discovery rate of 0.05 in a later analysis. A further reported finding was that TCR beta sequences accurately predicted the HLA-A and HLA-B alleles for most subjects in the first cohort. Linkage disequilibrium might explain the correlated functional status among segregating V segments, but an unknown experimental factor could not be excluded. The study listed approximately 160 TCR beta chains as associated with cytomegalovirus. Approximately 16 rarely observed V segments, including chromosome 9 orphons, were excluded from the earlier analysis of approximately 600 of the donors because counts were too low. The only immune exposure information available for the cohort was CMV serostatus. A later analysis found that most CMV-associated TCR beta chains appeared HLA-restricted, with HLA associations seemingly driven largely by CMV exposure. Presence/absence analyses assumed roughly uniform sequencing depth across donors, an assumption that may not hold. Because HLA typing was unavailable for some donors at each locus, only the typed subset was used in association tests. Only TCR beta chains were sequenced in this cohort, and the absence of alpha or paired-chain data limited detectable features. A later analysis found that HLA-associated TCR beta chains were more clonally expanded and had lower generation probabilities than equally common non-associated chains. A later genetic analysis associated a missense DCLRE1C variant with V-gene and J-gene trimming of TCR beta chains, and an independent cohort replicated the association. A cluster of highly shared sequence variants was judged likely to be a technical artifact of the sequencing pipeline. A later genetic analysis reported fewer N-insertions in productive TCRs among donors in an Asian-associated ancestry cluster than the roughly 700-donor mean. The authors suggested that the approach could potentially be generalized to other disease states and immunological phenotypes. Because the 87-base-pair reads could not distinguish some IMGT-functional V segments, including TRBV6-2 and TRBV6-3, those segments were excluded. Most TCR sequences were observed very rarely across donors, whereas some public TCRs were present in many individuals. According to a later analysis, parvovirus B19, influenza, CMV and Epstein-Barr virus appeared linked to several top co-occurrence clusters.

The library was produced with the immunoSEQ multiplex PCR assay. For the multiplex PCR, a mixture combining 60 forward primers for TCR Vbeta segments and 13 reverse primers for TCR Jbeta segments was used. The CDR3 region of rearranged TCR beta genes was amplified from genomic DNA by a multiplex PCR assay. On the Illumina HiSeq System, the amplified TCR beta libraries were sequenced as 87-base-pair reads. For the original study's pipeline: In a later analysis, roughly 80 million unique TCR beta chains were counted across the approximately 620 repertoires, and roughly 9.9 million of these chains were shared by at least two donors. Raw reads were error-corrected and collapsed into unique sequences with a nearest-neighbor algorithm that merged closely related sequences to remove PCR and sequencing errors. CDR3 sequences were aligned to IMGT reference sequences to assign V, D and J gene segments. Each retained sequence needed at least a six-nucleotide match to both a V gene segment and a J gene segment. Rearrangements were called productive when the CDR3 lacked stop codons and stayed in frame with V and J; all others were non-productive. Following IMGT convention, CDR3 was defined as the stretch from the second conserved V-encoded cysteine up to the conserved J-encoded phenylalanine. The earlier analysis of about 560 of the donors excluded any sequence lacking an unambiguous match to a single V gene segment. In an earlier analysis of roughly 600 of the donors, a V segment was called functional when productive rearrangements were above 56.7%, and segregating when the standard deviation between donors exceeded 5%. To diagnose cytomegalovirus status from the catalog of TCR beta chain sequences, a statistical classification framework was built. In a later analysis, V and J genes were assigned by comparing TCR nucleotide sequences against IMGT/GENE-DB human TR gene sequences. In a later analysis, CDR3 sequences and most-parsimonious VDJ recombination scenarios were assigned using the TCRdist pipeline. A later analysis defined each TCR beta chain by its CDR3 amino acid sequence plus V-gene family, and excluded reads lacking a unique V-gene family. In a later analysis, several hundred highly shared, low-generation-probability nucleotide sequences were removed to address suspected cross-contamination and a sequencing artifact. In a later analysis, a clonal expansion index was calculated for each public chain from normalized within-repertoire ranks of inferred template counts. In a later analysis, generation probabilities were computed with a VDJ recombination model fitted to out-of-frame rearrangements, and the resulting probabilities were checked against IGoR. In a later analysis, hypergeometric tests were used to score TCR-TCR, TCR-HLA and TCR-CMV co-occurrence, with a repertoire-size bias correction applied to TCR pairs. To estimate false discovery rates, a later analysis permuted the HLA or CMV assignments 20 times. In a later analysis, co-occurring TCRs were grouped using DBSCAN, and TCRdist sequence similarity was added for clustering within HLA-allele-positive subsets. Co-occurrence clustering excluded repertoires with fewer than 30,000 or more than 120,000 public chains, plus five with anomalous nucleotide sharing. TCRdb's version of the immuneACCESS table is confined to in-frame rearrangements and falls short of the full clone set. An unresolved V gene accounts for under half of the shortfall where checked; the remainder is of unknown origin. That table is the source of V, J and clone size, and D and trimming were worked out from the DNA. The sample records 150,000 to 200,000 clones, around 80% of which are singletons. The ten largest account for about 13% of the sample.

This receptor was obtained from a woman in her fifties or sixties in good health and CMV-seropositive. Recombination linked TRBV5-6 to TRBJ2-5, with a weak D call of TRBD2 (7 bases match). Material: PBMCs. The DNA sequence is TGTGCCAGCAGCTTGAGGGGGGGCTCTGAGACCCAGTACTTC. Its protein product is CASSLRGGSETQYF.